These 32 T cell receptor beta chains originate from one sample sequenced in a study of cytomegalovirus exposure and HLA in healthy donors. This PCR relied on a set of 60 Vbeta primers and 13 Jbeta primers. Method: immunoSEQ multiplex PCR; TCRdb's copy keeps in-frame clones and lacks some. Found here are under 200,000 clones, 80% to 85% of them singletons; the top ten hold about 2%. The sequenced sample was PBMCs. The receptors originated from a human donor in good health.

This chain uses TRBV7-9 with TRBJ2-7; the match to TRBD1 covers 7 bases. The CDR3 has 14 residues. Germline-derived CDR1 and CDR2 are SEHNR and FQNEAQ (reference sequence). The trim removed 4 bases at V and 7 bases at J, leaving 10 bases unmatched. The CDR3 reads CASSSGTVTLEQYF. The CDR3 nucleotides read TGTGCCAGCAGCTCCGGGACAGTCACTTTAGAGCAGTACTTC.

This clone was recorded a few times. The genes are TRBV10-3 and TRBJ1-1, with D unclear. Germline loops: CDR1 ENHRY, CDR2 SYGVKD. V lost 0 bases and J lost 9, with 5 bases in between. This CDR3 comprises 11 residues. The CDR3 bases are TGTGCCATCAGTGAGTCGAGGCAAGCTTTCTTT. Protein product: CAISESRQAFF.

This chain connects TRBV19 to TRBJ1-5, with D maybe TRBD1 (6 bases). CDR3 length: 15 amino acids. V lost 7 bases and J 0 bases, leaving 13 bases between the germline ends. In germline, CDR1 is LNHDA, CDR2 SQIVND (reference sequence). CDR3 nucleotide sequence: TGTGCCAGTAAATTGGGGGCCCCTAGCAATCAGCCCCAGCATTTT. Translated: CASKLGAPSNQPQHF.

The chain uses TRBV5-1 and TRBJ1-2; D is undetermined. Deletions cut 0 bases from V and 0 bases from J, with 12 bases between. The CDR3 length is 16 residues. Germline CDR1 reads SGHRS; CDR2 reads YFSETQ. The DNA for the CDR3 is TGCGCCAGCAGCTTGGATGGGGAGCCCCCTAACTATGGCTACACCTTC. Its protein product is CASSLDGEPPNYGYTF.

CDR3 nucleotide sequence: TGTGCCAGCAGCCAAGTCCTTCCCTCTGGAAACACCATATATTTT. It translates to CASSQVLPSGNTIYF. The chain is built from TRBV4-2 and TRBJ1-3; D uncertain. Germline CDR1 reads LGHNA; CDR2 reads YNFKEQ. This CDR3 is 15 amino acids long. The ends were cut back, 1 base at V and 0 bases at J, with 7 bases in the middle.

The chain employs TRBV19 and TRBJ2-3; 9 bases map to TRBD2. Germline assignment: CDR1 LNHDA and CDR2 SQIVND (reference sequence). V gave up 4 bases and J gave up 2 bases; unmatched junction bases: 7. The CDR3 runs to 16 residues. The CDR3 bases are TGTGCCAGTAGTAGTTCCGCGGGGGGGATCACAGATACGCAGTATTTT. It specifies CASSSSAGGITDTQYF.

The CDR3 DNA is TGTGCCAGCAGTTATGGCAGGGGCACCGGGGAGCTGTTTTTT. It encodes CASSYGRGTGELFF. The chain joins TRBV6-5 to TRBJ2-2; D perhaps matches TRBD1 (6 bases). CDR3 length: 14 amino acids. Between the trimmed V and J ends, which lost 3 bases and 4 bases, there was a span of 9 bases. In germline, CDR1 is MNHEY, CDR2 SVGAGI.

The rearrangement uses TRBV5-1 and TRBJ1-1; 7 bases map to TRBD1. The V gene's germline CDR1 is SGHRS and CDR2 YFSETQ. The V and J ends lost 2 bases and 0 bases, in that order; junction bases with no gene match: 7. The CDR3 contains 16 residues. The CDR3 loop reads CASSLQGTGVNTEAFF. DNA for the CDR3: TGCGCCAGCAGCTTACAAGGCACAGGGGTGAACACTGAAGCTTTCTTT.

This chain's CDR3 is CASSTLDRGLHEQYF. The CDR3 DNA reads TGTGCCAGCAGCACATTAGACAGGGGGCTACACGAGCAGTACTTC. This chain links TRBV7-2 with TRBJ2-7, with TRBD1 matching 10 bases. V lost 5 bases to trimming and J lost 5 bases; unmatched junction nucleotides: 9. Germline V lookup: CDR1 SGHTA, CDR2 FQGNSA. This CDR3 is built from 15 residues. Drawing the rest from reference TRBV7-2 and TRBJ2-7, the complete variable domain is GAGVSQSPSNKVTEKGKDVELRCDPISGHTALYWYRQSLGQGLEFLIYFQGNSAPDKSGLPSDRFSAERTGGSVSTLTIQRTQQEDSAVYLCASSTLDRGLHEQYFGPGTRLTVT.

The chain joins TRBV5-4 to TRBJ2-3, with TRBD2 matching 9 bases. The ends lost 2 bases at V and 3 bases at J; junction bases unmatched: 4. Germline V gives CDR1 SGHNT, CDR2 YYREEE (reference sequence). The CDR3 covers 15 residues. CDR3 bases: TGTGCCAGCAGCTTTTTTAGCGGGGGAACAGATACGCAGTATTTT. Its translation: CASSFFSGGTDTQYF.

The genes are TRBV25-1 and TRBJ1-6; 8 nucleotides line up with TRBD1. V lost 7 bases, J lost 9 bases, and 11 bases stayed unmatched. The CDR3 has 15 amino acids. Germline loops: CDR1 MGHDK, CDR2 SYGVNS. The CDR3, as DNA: TGTGCCAGCACCCGACAGGGGCTCGGAGTTTCACCCCTCCACTTT. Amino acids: CASTRQGLGVSPLHF.

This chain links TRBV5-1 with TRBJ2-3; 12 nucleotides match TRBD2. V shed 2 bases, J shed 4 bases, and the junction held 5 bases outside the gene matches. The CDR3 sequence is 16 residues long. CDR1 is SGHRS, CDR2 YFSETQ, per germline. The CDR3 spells CASSLATSGGPDTQYF. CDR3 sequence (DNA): TGCGCCAGCAGCTTAGCGACTAGCGGGGGCCCAGATACGCAGTATTTT.

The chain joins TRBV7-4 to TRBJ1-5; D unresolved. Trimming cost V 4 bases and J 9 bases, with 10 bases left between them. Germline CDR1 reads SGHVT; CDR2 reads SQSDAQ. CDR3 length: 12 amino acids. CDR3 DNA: TGTGCCAGCAGCTCAACTCTACGGCCCCAGCATTTT. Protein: CASSSTLRPQHF.

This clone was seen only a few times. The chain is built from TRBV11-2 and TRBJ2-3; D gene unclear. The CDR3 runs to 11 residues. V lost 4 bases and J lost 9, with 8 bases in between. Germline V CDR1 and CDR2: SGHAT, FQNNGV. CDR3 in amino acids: CASSSLETQYF. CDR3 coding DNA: TGTGCCAGCAGCTCATTAGAAACGCAGTATTTT.

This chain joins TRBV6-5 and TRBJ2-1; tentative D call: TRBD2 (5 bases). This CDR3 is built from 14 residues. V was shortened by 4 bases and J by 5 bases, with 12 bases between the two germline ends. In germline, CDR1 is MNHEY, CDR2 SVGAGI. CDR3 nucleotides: TGTGCCAGCAGTTCATATCGAGCGGACAATGAGCAGTTCTTC. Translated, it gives CASSSYRADNEQFF.

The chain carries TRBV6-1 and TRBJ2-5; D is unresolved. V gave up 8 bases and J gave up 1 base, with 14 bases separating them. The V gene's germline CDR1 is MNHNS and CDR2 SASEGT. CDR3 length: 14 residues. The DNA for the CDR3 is TGTGCCAGCCAAATCGGAACAGTCCAAGAGACCCAGTACTTC. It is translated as CASQIGTVQETQYF.

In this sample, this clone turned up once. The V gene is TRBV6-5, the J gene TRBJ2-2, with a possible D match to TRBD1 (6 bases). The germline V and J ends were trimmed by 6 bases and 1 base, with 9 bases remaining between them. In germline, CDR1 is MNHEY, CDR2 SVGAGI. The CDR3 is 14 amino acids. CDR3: CASRFRGNTGELFF. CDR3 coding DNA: TGTGCCAGCAGGTTCAGGGGGAACACCGGGGAGCTGTTTTTT.

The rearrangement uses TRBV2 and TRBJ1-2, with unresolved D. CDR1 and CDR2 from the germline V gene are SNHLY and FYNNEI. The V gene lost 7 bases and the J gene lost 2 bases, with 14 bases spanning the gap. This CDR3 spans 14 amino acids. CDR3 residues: CASIVEGPNYGYTF. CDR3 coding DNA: TGTGCCAGCATTGTGGAGGGTCCCAACTATGGCTACACCTTC.

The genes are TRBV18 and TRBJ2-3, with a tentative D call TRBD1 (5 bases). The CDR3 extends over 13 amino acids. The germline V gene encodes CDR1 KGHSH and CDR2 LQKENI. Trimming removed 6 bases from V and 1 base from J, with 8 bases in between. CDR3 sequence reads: CASSDSRTDTQYF. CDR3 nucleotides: TGTGCCAGCTCCGACAGCCGCACAGATACGCAGTATTTT.

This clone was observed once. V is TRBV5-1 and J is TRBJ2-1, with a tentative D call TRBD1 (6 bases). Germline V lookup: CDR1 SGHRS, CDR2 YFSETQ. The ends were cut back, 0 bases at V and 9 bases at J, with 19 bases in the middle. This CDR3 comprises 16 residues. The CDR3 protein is CASSLDVTGNLGEQFF. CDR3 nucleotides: TGCGCCAGCAGCTTGGATGTGACAGGAAACCTGGGTGAGCAGTTCTTC.

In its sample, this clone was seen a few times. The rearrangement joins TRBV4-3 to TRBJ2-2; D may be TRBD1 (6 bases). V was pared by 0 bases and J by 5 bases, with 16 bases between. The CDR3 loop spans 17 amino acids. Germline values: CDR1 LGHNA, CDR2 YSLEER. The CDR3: CASSQEDLGAETGELFF. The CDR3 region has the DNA TGCGCCAGCAGCCAAGAAGACCTGGGGGCGGAGACCGGGGAGCTGTTTTTT.

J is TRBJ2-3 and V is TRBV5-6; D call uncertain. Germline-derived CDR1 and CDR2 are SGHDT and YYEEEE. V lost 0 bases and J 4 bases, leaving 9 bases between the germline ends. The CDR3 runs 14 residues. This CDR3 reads CASSLGPPPDTQYF. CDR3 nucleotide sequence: TGTGCCAGCAGCTTGGGGCCACCCCCAGATACGCAGTATTTT.

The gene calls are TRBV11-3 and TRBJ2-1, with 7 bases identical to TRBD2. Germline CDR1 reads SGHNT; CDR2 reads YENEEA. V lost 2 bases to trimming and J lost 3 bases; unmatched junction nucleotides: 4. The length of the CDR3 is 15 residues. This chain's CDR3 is CASSLSGGLYNEQFF. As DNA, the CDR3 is TGTGCCAGCAGCTTATCGGGGGGACTCTACAATGAGCAGTTCTTC.

CDR3 DNA sequence: TGTGCCAGCGATAAATCAGGAGAGACCCAGTACTTC. It encodes CASDKSGETQYF. The gene calls are TRBV2 and TRBJ2-5; the D is unclear. V gave up 8 bases and J gave up 4 bases, with 11 bases separating them. CDR1 SNHLY and CDR2 FYNNEI come from the germline V gene. The CDR3 runs to 12 residues.

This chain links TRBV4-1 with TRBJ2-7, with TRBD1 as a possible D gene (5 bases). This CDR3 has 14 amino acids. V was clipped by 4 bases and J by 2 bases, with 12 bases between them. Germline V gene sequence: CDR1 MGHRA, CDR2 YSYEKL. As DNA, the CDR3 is TGCGCCAGCAGCCTAGGGGCAGGAACCTACGAGCAGTACTTC. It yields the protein CASSLGAGTYEQYF.

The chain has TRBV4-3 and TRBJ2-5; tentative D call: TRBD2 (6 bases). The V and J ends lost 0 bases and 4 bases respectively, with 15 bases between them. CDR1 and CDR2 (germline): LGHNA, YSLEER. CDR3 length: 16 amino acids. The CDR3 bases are TGCGCCAGCAGCCAAGATCGGTTCGGGGGAGGAGAGACCCAGTACTTC. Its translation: CASSQDRFGGGETQYF.

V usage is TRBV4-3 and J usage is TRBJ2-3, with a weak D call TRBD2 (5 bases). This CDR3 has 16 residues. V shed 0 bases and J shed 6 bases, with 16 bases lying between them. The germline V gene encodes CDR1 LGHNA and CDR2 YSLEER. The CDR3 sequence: CASSQDWASLTDTQYF. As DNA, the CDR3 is TGCGCCAGCAGCCAAGATTGGGCTAGCTTGACGGATACGCAGTATTTT.

The CDR3 region is CASSQELAGGPQTGELFF. CDR3 sequence (DNA): TGTGCCAGCAGCCAAGAACTAGCGGGGGGCCCTCAAACCGGGGAGCTGTTTTTT. This chain connects TRBV4-2 to TRBJ2-2, with 12 bases that match TRBD2. J gave up 5 bases and V 0 bases, and 7 bases lay outside the gene matches. This CDR3 is 18 amino acids long. Looked up from germline, CDR1 is LGHNA and CDR2 is YNFKEQ.

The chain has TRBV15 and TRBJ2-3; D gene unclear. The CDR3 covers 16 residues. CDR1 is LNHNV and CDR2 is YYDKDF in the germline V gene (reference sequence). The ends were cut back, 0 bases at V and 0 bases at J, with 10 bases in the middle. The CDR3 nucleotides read TGTGCCACCAGCAGAGATGCCACAGCCAGCACAGATACGCAGTATTTT. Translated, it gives CATSRDATASTDTQYF. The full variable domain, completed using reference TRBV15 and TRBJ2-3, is DAMVIQNPRYQVTQFGKPVTLSCSQTLNHNVMYWYQQKSSQAPKLLFHYYDKDFNNEADTPDNFQSRRPNTSFCFLDIRSPGLGDTAMYLCATSRDATASTDTQYFGPGTRLTVL.

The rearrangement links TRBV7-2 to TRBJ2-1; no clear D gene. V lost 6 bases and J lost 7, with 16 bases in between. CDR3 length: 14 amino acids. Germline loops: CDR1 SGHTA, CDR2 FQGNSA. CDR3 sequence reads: CASRSRFLENEQFF. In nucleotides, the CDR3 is TGTGCCAGCAGGTCTAGATTCCTAGAAAATGAGCAGTTCTTC.

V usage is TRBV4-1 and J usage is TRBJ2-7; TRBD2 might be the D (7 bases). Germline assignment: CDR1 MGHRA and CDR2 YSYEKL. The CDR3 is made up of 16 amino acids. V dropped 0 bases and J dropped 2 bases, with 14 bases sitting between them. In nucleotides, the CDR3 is TGCGCCAGCAGCCAAGAAGGAGCGCGGGGGCCCTACGAGCAGTACTTC. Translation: CASSQEGARGPYEQYF.

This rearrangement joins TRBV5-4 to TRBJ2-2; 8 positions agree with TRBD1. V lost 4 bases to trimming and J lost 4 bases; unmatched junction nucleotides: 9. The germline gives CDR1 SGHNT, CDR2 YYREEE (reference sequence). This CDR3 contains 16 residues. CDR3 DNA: TGTGCCAGCAGCACCGGACAGGGAGCGGGCACCGGGGAGCTGTTTTTT. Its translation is CASSTGQGAGTGELFF.